This T cell receptor (beta chain) originates from a study of T cell repertoires in cytomegalovirus infection. Germline V CDR1 and CDR2: SGHVT, SQSDAQ. The CDR3 totals 16 residues. This clonotype was seen just once. Its specificity is not known. A much larger clone lies one base from this, so it may be a read error. TCRdb reprocessed the reads via MiXCR and lists one record per CDR3 protein. This table has about 890,000 distinct CDR3 sequences, less than 35% appearing once. The chain joins TRBV7-4 to TRBJ2-6; D is possibly TRBD1 (6 bases). The source of this sequence is a human donor in good health (CMV status not recorded). Some clones in this sample may be carry-over from other donors' samples. The sequences come from cultured CD8+ T cells from PBMCs, collected from culture after CMV antigen stimulation. The CDR3 sequence is CASSSPRGSGDNVLTF. The CDR3 DNA is TGTGCCAGCAGCTCCCCGAGGGGGTCTGGGGACAACGTCCTGACTTTC.